Listed here are 12 T cell receptor beta chains from one sample, sequenced in a study of blood T cell repertoires in COVID-19. Sequencing was performed with immunoSEQ multiplex PCR; in TCRdb, only in-frame clones are kept and a portion is missing. The sample has under 200,000 clones, roughly 84% seen once; the top ten hold about 1.2%. Sequencing was done on a sample of peripheral blood. Receptor source: a man in his sixties who had recovered from COVID-19.

A single count supports this clone. The chain is built from TRBV6-6 and TRBJ2-3; TRBD2 agrees at 8 bases. In germline, CDR1 is MNHNY, CDR2 SVGAGI (reference sequence). This CDR3 has 15 residues. J lost 1 base, V lost 8 bases, and 8 bases had no gene match. CDR3 region: CASSMSSGGTDTQYF. The CDR3 nucleotides are TGTGCCAGCTCGATGAGTAGCGGGGGCACAGATACGCAGTATTTT.

The gene calls are TRBV5-1 and TRBJ2-1; D is unresolved. Trimming took 2 bases from V and 7 from J, leaving 4 bases between them. Germline CDR1 and CDR2: SGHRS and YFSETQ. This CDR3 comprises 11 residues. The CDR3 spells CASSFLNEQFF. The CDR3 nucleotides read TGCGCCAGCAGCTTTCTAAATGAGCAGTTCTTC. The complete variable domain, with remaining parts taken from reference TRBV5-1 and TRBJ2-1, reads KAGVTQTPRYLIKTRGQQVTLSCSPISGHRSVSWYQQTPGQGLQFLFEYFSETQRNKGNFPGRFSGRQFSNSRSEMNVSTLELGDSALYLCASSFLNEQFFGPGTRLTVL.

The genes are TRBV7-3 and TRBJ2-2; D uncertain. CDR1 and CDR2 from the germline V gene are SGHTA and FQGTGA. The CDR3 spans 14 residues. The V gene lost 5 bases and the J gene lost 4 bases, with 11 bases spanning the gap. The DNA for the CDR3 is TGTGCCAGCAGCCAAGCTGGGCTCACCGGGGAGCTGTTTTTT. Encoded protein: CASSQAGLTGELFF.

The chain joins TRBV19 to TRBJ1-4; maybe TRBD1 (6 bases). Germline CDR1 reads LNHDA; CDR2 reads SQIVND (reference sequence). The CDR3 loop spans 16 amino acids. Trimming took 1 base from V and 0 from J, leaving 9 bases between them. CDR3 nucleotide sequence: TGTGCCAGTAGTATAGGCTGGGGGCCAACTAATGAAAAACTGTTTTTT. It translates to CASSIGWGPTNEKLFF.

A few counts support this clone. The V gene is TRBV6-2 or TRBV6-3, the J gene TRBJ2-3; TRBD2 matches 8 bases. With V trimmed by 5 bases and J by 6 bases, 7 bases remained unmatched. Germline V gene data show CDR1 as MNHEY and CDR2 as SVGEGT. The CDR3 extends over 14 amino acids. Here the CDR3 reads CASSRRTGGDTQYF. In DNA, the CDR3 is TGTGCCAGCAGTCGCCGCACGGGGGGGGATACGCAGTATTTT.

Only a few counts were recorded for this clone. CDR3 loop: CAQLCKTQGHSEAEAFF. CDR3 nucleotide sequence: TGTGCTCAACTATGCAAAACACAGGGGCACTCAGAAGCTGAAGCTTTCTTT. The chain employs TRBV27 and TRBJ1-1, with 7 bases matching TRBD1. The CDR3 totals 17 residues. Germline V lookup: CDR1 MNHEY, CDR2 SMNVEV (reference sequence).

This chain uses TRBV5-6 with TRBJ2-2; 7 nucleotides agree with TRBD1. V lost 2 bases and J lost 1; bases outside the gene matches: 8. This CDR3 is 17 amino acids long. Per germline, CDR1 SGHDT and CDR2 YYEEEE. The CDR3 reads CASSFVRDSLNTGELFF. The CDR3 region has the DNA TGTGCCAGCAGCTTCGTTCGGGACAGCTTGAACACCGGGGAGCTGTTTTTT.

This sequence joins TRBV29-1 and TRBJ2-3; TRBD2 matches at 7 bases. CDR1 and CDR2 (germline): SQVTM, ANQGSEA. J was trimmed by 0 bases and V by 3 bases; bases with no gene match: 0. This CDR3 is built from 13 residues. As DNA, the CDR3 is TGCAGCGTTGAGGGAGGGAGCACAGATACGCAGTATTTT. Protein: CSVEGGSTDTQYF.

The rearrangement joins TRBV29-1 to TRBJ2-5; 9 bases are a match to TRBD1. The germline CDR1 and CDR2 sequences are SQVTM and ANQGSEA. Unmatched junction bases numbered 3, after V lost 8 bases and J lost 2 bases. The CDR3 extends over 12 amino acids. CDR3 loop: CSCDRGQETQYF. The CDR3 region has the DNA TGCAGCTGCGACAGGGGGCAAGAGACCCAGTACTTC. Filled out from reference TRBV29-1 and TRBJ2-5, the complete variable domain reads SAVISQKPSRDICQRGTSLTIQCQVDSQVTMMFWYRQQPGQSLTLIATANQGSEATYESGFVIDKFPISRPNLTFSTLTVSNMSPEDSSIYLCSCDRGQETQYFGPGTRLLVL.

The chain joins TRBV9 to TRBJ1-1, with 8 positions matching TRBD1. J was trimmed by 4 bases and V by 3 bases; bases with no gene match: 8. This CDR3 spans 15 amino acids. CDR1 is SGDLS and CDR2 is YYNGEE in the germline V gene. CDR3 region: CASSALGQGGTEAFF. In nucleotides, the CDR3 is TGTGCCAGCAGCGCCCTAGGACAGGGAGGCACTGAAGCTTTCTTT. Full variable domain (missing parts from reference TRBV9 and TRBJ1-1): DSGVTQTPKHLITATGQRVTLRCSPRSGDLSVYWYQQSLDQGLQFLIQYYNGEERAKGNILERFSAQQFPDLHSELNLSSLELGDSALYFCASSALGQGGTEAFFGQGTRLTVV.

This clone has a single count. The chain has TRBV11-2 and TRBJ2-2, with 10 bases lining up with TRBD2. CDR1 SGHAT and CDR2 FQNNGV come from the germline V gene. After removal of 5 bases from V and 3 bases from J, the junction contained 6 bases not matched to a gene. This CDR3 comprises 16 residues. The CDR3 DNA follows: TGTGCCAGCAGCCGAAATAGCGGGGGGTACACCGGGGAGCTGTTTTTT. It is translated as CASSRNSGGYTGELFF.

The gene calls are TRBV7-2 and TRBJ2-3, with 10 positions matching TRBD2. From germline, CDR1 is SGHTA and CDR2 FQGNSA. J lost 5 bases, V lost 5 bases, and 10 bases had no gene match. CDR3 size: 16 residues. CDR3 in DNA: TGTGCCAGCAGCCCCCAGGTAGCGGGGGGTGGAGATACGCAGTATTTT. Translation gives CASSPQVAGGGDTQYF.